This T cell receptor (beta chain) was profiled in a study of blood T cell repertoires in COVID-19. Study overall: Samples representing acute and convalescent COVID-19 were sourced from the United States, Italy and Spain. Nucleic acid was either cDNA or gDNA, and it came from T cells, B-cell-depleted T cells, or PBMCs.

Original methodology: Researchers report that nucleated cell counts were estimated from reference gene primer amplification. Assay used: immunoSEQ multiplex PCR; TCRdb lists only in-frame clones, some missing. Clonal size and the V and J genes are those of that table, whereas D and trimming came from the DNA. The table shows 100,000 or so clones, with 80% to 90% occurring only once. There are 17 residues in the CDR3. Germline assignment: CDR1 KGHDR and CDR2 SFDVKD. Trimming took 2 bases from V and 0 from J, leaving 12 bases between them. Allocation to cohorts depended on clinical history reported by the participants.

The sequenced sample consisted of PBMCs or T cells enriched from blood (not recorded which). The chain carries TRBV24-1 and TRBJ2-2; the D gene is possibly TRBD1 (6 bases). This sequence was found in a woman aged 45 to 65 who had recovered from COVID-19. The CDR3, as DNA: TGTGCCACCAGTGATTCCACTAGACAGGCGAACACCGGGGAGCTGTTTTTT. Residues: CATSDSTRQANTGELFF.